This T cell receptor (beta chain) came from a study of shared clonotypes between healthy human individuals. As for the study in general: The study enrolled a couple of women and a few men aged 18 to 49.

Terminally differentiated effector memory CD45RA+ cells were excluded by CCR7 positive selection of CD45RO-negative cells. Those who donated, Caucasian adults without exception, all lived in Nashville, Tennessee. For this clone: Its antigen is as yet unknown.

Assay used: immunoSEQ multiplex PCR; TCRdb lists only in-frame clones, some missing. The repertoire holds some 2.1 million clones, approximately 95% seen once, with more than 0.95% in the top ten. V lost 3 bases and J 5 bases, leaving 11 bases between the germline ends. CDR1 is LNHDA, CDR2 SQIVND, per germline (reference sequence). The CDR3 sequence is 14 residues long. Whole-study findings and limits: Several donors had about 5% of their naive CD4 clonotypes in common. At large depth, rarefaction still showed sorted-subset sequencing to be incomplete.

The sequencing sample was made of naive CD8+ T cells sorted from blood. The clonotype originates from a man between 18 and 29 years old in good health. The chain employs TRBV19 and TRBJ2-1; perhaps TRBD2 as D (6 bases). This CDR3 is CASSIGGHHNEQFF. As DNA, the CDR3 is TGTGCCAGTAGTATTGGAGGGCACCACAATGAGCAGTTCTTC.